The rows below give T cell receptor beta chains drawn from one sample of a study. One entry per CDR3 protein results from TCRdb running MiXCR on the 5' RACE reads. The table records approximately 60,000 distinct CDR3 sequences, about 28% of them present only once. The specimen sequenced was tumor-infiltrating memory CD4+ T cells sorted from the breast tumor. Receptors originate from a female donor with breast cancer. Both conserved end residues are part of each CDR3. D genes are given only for firm matches. The listing skips clone size in some rows; elsewhere it reads once, few, many or a size class.

few	-	TRBV11-3	TRBJ2-5	CASTPGLEETQYF	TGTGCCAGCACCCCCGGGTTGGAAGAGACCCAGTACTTC
few	TRBD1	TRBV6-5	TRBJ1-6	CASSTNRGDSPLHF	TGTGCCAGCAGTACCAACAGGGGGGATTCACCCCTCCACTTT
-	-	TRBV5-1	TRBJ1-4	CASSFGGTNEKLFF	TGCGCCAGCAGCTTCGGGGGAACTAATGAAAAACTGTTTTTT
many	TRBD2	TRBV7-2	TRBJ2-7	CASRPSGGSYEQYF	TGTGCCAGCAGGCCTAGCGGGGGTTCCTACGAGCAGTACTTC
once	TRBD1	TRBV20-1	TRBJ1-1	CSARGFRGPAEAFF	TGCAGTGCTAGAGGTTTCAGGGGGCCGGCTGAAGCTTTCTTT
few	-	TRBV20-1	TRBJ2-3	CSAGSMADLTDTQYF	TGCAGTGCTGGGAGTATGGCTGACTTAACAGATACGCAGTATTTT
few	-	TRBV2	TRBJ2-3	CASSTQGGTDTQYF	TGTGCCAGCAGTACGCAGGGGGGGACAGATACGCAGTATTTT
few	-	TRBV6-5	TRBJ2-5	CASSSLGRPARETQYF	TGTGCCAGCAGTTCCCTCGGGCGCCCCGCGAGAGAGACCCAGTACTTC
-	-	TRBV6-2/TRBV6-3	TRBJ2-7	CASSWGLLATYEQYF	TGTGCCAGCAGTTGGGGCCTACTAGCAACCTACGAGCAGTACTTC
-	-	TRBV6-5	TRBJ1-5	CASSYSGVRNQPQHF	TGTGCCAGCAGTTACTCGGGAGTGCGCAATCAGCCCCAGCATTTT
-	-	TRBV6-6	TRBJ1-4	CASGGATNEKLLF	TGTGCCAGCGGCGGAGCAACTAATGAAAAACTGCTTTTT
few	-	TRBV9	TRBJ2-2	CASSVANRAANAGELFF	TGTGCCAGCAGCGTAGCCAACCGGGCCGCGAACGCCGGGGAGCTGTTTTTT